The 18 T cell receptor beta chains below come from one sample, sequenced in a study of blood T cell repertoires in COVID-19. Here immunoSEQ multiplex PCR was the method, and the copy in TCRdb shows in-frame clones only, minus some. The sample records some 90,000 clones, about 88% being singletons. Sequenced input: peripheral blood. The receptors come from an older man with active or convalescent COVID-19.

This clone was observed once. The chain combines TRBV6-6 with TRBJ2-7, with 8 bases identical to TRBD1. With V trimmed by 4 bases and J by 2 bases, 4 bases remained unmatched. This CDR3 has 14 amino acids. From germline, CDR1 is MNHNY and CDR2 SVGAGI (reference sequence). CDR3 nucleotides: TGTGCCAGCAGTTGGGGGACAGGTCCCTACGAGCAGTACTTC. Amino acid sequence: CASSWGTGPYEQYF.

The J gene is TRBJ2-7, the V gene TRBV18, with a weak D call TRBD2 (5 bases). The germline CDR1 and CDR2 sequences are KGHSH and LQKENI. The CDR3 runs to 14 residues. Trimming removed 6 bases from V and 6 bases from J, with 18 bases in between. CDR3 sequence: CASSPVGVPFEQYF. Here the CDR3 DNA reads TGTGCCAGCTCCCCCGTCGGGGTACCGTTCGAGCAGTACTTC.

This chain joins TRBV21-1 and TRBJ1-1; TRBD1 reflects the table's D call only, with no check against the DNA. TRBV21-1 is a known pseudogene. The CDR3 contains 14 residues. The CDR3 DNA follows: TGTGCCAGCAGCACGATTTACTACAGGGGACGAGCTTTCTTT. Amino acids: CASSTIYYRGRAFF.

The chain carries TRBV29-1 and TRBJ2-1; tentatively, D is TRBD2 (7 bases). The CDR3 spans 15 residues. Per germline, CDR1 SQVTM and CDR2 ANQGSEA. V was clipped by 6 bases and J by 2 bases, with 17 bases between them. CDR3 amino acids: CSVDRGAQAYNEQFF. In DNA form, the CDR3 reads TGCAGCGTCGACCGGGGGGCCCAGGCCTACAATGAGCAGTTCTTC.

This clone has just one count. CDR3 region: CASSDYTGTGSVEQYF. The CDR3, as DNA: TGTGCCAGCAGTGACTACACCGGGACAGGGAGTGTCGAGCAGTACTTC. The chain carries TRBV25-1 and TRBJ2-7, with 9 bases matching TRBD1. The V gene end was trimmed by 3 bases and the J gene end by 6 bases; junction bases not matched to a gene: 12. The germline V gene encodes CDR1 MGHDK and CDR2 SYGVNS. The CDR3 extends over 16 amino acids.

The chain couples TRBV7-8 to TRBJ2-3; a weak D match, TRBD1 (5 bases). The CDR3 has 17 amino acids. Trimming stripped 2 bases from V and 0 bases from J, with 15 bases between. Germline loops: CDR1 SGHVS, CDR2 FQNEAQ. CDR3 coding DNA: TGTGCCAGCAGCTTAAGATTTTCGACAGCTAGCACAGATACGCAGTATTTT. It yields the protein CASSLRFSTASTDTQYF.

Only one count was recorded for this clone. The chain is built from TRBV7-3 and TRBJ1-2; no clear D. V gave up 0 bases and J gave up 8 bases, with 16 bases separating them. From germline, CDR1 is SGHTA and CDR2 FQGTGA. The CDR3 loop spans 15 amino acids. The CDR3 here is CASSLTGSSARGYTF. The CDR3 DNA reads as TGTGCCAGCAGCTTAACTGGATCCTCGGCGCGGGGCTACACCTTC.

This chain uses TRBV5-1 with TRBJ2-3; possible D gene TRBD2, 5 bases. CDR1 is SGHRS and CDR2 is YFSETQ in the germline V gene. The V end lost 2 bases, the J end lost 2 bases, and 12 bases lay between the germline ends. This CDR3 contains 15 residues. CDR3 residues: CASSFLARSTDTQYF. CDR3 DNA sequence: TGCGCCAGCAGCTTCTTAGCGCGGTCCACAGATACGCAGTATTTT.

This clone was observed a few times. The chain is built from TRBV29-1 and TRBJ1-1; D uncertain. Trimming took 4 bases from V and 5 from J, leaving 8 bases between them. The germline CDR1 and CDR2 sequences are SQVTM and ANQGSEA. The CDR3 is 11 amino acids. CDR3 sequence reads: CSVGGITEAFF. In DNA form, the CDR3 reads TGCAGCGTTGGAGGTATTACTGAAGCTTTCTTT.

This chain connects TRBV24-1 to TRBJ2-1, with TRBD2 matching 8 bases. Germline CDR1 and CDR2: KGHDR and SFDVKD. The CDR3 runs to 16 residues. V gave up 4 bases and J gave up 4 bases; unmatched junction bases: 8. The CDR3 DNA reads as TGTGCCACCAGTGACGGCGGGAGGCATATTTACAATGAGCAGTTCTTC. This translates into CATSDGGRHIYNEQFF.

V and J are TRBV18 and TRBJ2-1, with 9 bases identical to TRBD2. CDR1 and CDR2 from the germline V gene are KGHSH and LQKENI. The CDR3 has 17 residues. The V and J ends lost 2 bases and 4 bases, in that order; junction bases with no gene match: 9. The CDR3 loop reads CASSPSLAGIRYNEQFF. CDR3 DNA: TGTGCCAGCTCACCAAGCCTAGCGGGAATCAGGTACAATGAGCAGTTCTTC.

CDR3 in DNA: TGTGCCAGCAGAGCAGGCGATGGGGAGCAGTACTTC. Protein: CASRAGDGEQYF. The chain carries TRBV6-5 and TRBJ2-7; unclear D gene. Looked up from germline, CDR1 is MNHEY and CDR2 is SVGAGI. The CDR3 is 12 residues long. V was trimmed by 6 bases and J by 7 bases, leaving 13 bases between them.

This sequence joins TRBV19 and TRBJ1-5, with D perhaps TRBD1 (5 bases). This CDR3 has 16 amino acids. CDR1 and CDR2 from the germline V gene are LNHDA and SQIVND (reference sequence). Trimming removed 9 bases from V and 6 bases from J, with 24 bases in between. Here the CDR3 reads CASEPRDGLWGQPQHF. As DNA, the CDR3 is TGTGCCAGCGAACCCCGGGACGGACTATGGGGTCAGCCCCAGCATTTT.

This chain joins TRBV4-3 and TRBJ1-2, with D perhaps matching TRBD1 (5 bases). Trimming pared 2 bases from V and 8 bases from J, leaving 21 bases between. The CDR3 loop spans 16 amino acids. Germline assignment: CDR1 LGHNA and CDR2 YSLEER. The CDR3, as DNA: TGCGCCAGCAGCCAAATGATTGGGCCCCAGGGAAACGGCTACACCTTC. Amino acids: CASSQMIGPQGNGYTF.

Written as DNA, the CDR3 is TGTGCCAGCAGTGAATTTCTACGGGACAGGCTTTACGGGGAGCTGTTTTTT. This codes for CASSEFLRDRLYGELFF. This sequence joins TRBV6-1 and TRBJ2-2, with 8 bases matching TRBD1. Germline V gene sequence: CDR1 MNHNS, CDR2 SASEGT. J lost 7 bases, V lost 2 bases, and 12 bases had no gene match. The CDR3 is 17 residues long.

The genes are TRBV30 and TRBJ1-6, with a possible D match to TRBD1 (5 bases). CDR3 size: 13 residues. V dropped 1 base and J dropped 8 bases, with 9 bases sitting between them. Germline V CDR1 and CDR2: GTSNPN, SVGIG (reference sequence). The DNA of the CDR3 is TGTGCCTGGAGTGGGCAGGGCGATTCACCCCTCCACTTT. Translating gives CAWSGQGDSPLHF. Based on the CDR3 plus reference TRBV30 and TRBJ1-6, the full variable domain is SQTIHQWPATLVQPVGSPLSLECTVEGTSNPNLYWYRQAAGRGLQLLFYSVGIGQISSEVPQNLSASRPQDRQFILSSKKLLLSDSGFYLCAWSGQGDSPLHFGNGTRLTVT.

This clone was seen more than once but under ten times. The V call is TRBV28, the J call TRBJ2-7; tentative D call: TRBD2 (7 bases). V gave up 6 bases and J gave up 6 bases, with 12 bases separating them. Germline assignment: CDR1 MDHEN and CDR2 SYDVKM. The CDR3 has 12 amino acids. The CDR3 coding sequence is TGTGCCAGCAGACAGGGAGGGGGCGAGCAGTACTTC. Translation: CASRQGGGEQYF.

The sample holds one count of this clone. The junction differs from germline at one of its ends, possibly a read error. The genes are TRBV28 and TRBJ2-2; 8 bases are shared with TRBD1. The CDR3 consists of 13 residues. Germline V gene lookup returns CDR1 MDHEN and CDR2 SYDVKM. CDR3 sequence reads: CASTLQGAGELFF. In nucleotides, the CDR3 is TGTGCCAGCACTTTACAGGGGGCCGGGGAGCTGTTTTTT.